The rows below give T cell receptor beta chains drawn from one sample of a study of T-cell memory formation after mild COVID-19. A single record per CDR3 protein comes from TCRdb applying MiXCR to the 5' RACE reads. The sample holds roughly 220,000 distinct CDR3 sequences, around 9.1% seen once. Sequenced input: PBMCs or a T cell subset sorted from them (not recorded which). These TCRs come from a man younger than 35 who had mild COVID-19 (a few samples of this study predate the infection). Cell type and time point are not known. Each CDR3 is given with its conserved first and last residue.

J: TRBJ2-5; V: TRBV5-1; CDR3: CASTRDLETQYF
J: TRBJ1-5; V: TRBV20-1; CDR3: CSASTGDINQPQHF
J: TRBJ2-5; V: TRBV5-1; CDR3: CASSSGSEETQYF
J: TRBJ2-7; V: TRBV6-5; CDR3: CASSNFNYEQYF
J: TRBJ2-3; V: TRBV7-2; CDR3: CASSPDYLRTDTQYF
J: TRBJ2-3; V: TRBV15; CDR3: CATSSPIAGRDTQYF
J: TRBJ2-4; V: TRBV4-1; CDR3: CASSSPFSKNIQYF
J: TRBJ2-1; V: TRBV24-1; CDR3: CATSEGGSSYNEQFF
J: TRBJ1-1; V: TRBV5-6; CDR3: CASSLAMWTNTEAFF
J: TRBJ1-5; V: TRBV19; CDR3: CASSIGDQPQHF
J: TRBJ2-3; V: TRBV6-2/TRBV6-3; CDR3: CASSYIHDTQYF
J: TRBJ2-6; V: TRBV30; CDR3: CAWGQGGSGANVLTF
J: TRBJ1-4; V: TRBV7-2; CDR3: CASSFQFGKLFF
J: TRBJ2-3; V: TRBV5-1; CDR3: CASSLGQYTDTQYF
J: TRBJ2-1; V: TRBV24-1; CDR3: CATAMSGVGEQFF
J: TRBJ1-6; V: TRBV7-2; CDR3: CASSLGTGAPFISPLHF
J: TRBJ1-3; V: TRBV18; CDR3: CASSLPTVYSGNTIYF
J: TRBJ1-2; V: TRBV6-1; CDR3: CASNQDGFYGYTF
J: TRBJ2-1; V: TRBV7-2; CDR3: CASSLRQDYNEQFF
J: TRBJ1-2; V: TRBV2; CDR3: CASSPLGTLTNYGYTF
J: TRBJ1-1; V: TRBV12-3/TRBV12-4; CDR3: CASTQGVTEAFF
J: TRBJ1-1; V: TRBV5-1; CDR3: CASSLEDRGTEAFF
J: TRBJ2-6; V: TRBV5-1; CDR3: CASSLIAGAGANVLTF
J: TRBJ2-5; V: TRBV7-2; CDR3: CASSYRGLAGPGETQYF
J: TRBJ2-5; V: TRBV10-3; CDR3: CAISEPQRWVRETQYF